The clone carrying this T cell receptor (beta chain) was picked up a small number of times. This CDR3 is 11 amino acids long. Per germline, CDR1 SGHTA and CDR2 FQGNSA. V shed 4 bases and J shed 3 bases, with 4 bases lying between them. The data belong to a study of blood T cell repertoires in COVID-19. Produced via immunoSEQ multiplex PCR; TCRdb's table is partial and in-frame only. The sample carries tens of thousands of clones, about 87% recorded once. This sequence was found in a human donor in a cohort sampled during active COVID-19. The sample was peripheral blood. The chain couples TRBV7-2 to TRBJ2-7; no definite D call. The CDR3 reads CASSSCYEQYF. CDR3 nucleotide sequence: TGTGCCAGCAGCTCCTGCTACGAGCAGTACTTC.